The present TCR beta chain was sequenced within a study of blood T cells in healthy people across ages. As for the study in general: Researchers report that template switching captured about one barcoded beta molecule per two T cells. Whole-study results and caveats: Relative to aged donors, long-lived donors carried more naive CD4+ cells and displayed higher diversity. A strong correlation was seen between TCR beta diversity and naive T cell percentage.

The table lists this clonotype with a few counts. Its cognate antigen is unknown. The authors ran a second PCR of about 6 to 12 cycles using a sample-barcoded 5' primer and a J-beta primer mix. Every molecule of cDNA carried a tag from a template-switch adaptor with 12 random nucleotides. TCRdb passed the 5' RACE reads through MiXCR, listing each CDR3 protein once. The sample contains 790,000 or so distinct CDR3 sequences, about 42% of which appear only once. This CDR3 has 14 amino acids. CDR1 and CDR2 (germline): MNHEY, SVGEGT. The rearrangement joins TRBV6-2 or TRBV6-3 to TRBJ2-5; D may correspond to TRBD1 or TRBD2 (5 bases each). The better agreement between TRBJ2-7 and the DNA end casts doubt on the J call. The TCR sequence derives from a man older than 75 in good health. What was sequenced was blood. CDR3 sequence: CASSYSPGRDEQYF. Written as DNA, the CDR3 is TGTGCCAGCAGTTACTCGCCAGGGAGAGACGAGCAGTACTTC.